This T cell receptor beta chain was captured in a study of T cell responses to AZD1222 COVID-19 vaccine. Study information: Both about-4-week and about-12-week second-dose recipients were combined.

Study-level results: Donors were chiefly white British, with a greater number of females, and clonal diversity was perhaps underestimated. With dominance at 160-218 and 743-854, vaccine-associated CD4 TCRs spanned spike. Of the AZD1222 recipients, only 5 or 6 were seropositive at baseline.

Sequencing used immunoSEQ multiplex PCR; TCRdb keeps in-frame clones, though not all of them. The data contain some 150,000 clones, roughly 92% of them singletons. A word on this clone: Its target is unknown.

The V gene end was trimmed by 4 bases and the J gene end by 4 bases; junction bases not matched to a gene: 8. This CDR3 spans 15 amino acids. In germline, CDR1 is MGHRA, CDR2 YSYEKL. The sequenced sample was peripheral blood, obtained on day 0 of AZD1222 vaccination. The chain carries TRBV4-1 and TRBJ1-1; 8 bases map to TRBD1. This clonotype was obtained from an adult in good health. CDR3 region: CASSLQGQGGTEAFF. DNA of the CDR3: TGCGCCAGCAGCCTTCAAGGACAGGGAGGCACTGAAGCTTTCTTT.